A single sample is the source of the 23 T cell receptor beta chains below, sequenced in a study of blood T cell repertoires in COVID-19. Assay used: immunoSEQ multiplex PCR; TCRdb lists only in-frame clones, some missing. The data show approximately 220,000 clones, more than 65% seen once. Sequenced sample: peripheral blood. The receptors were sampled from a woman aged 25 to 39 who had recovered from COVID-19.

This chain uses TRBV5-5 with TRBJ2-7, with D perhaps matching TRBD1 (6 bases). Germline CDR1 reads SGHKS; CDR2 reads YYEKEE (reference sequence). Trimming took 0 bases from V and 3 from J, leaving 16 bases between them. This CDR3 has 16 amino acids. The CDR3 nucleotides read TGTGCCAGCAGCTTGGTCCCGACAGGCGGAAACTACGAGCAGTACTTC. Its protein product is CASSLVPTGGNYEQYF.

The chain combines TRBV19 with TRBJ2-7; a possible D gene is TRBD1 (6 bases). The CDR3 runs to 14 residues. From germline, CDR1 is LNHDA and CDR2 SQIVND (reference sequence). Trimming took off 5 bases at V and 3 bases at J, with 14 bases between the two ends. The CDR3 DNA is TGTGCCAGTAGTCCGGACAGTCCCGGCTACGAGCAGTACTTC. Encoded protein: CASSPDSPGYEQYF.

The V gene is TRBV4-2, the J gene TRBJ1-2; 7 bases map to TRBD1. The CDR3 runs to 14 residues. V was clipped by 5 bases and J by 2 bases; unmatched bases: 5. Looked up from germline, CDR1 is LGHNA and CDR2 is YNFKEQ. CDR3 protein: CASSTGQENYGYTF. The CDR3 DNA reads TGTGCCAGCAGCACCGGACAGGAAAACTATGGCTACACCTTC.

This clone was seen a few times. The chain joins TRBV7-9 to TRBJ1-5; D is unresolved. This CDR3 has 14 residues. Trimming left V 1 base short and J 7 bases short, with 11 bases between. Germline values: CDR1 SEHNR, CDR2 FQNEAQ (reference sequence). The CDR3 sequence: CASSLDSGHQPQHF. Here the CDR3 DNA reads TGTGCCAGCAGCTTAGACAGCGGTCACCAGCCCCAGCATTTT.

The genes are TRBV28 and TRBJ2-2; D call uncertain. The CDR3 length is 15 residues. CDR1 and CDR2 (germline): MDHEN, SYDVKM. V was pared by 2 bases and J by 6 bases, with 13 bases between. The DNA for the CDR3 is TGTGCCAGCAGTTTAGTGCGGATAGGTCCCGGGGAGCTGTTTTTT. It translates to CASSLVRIGPGELFF. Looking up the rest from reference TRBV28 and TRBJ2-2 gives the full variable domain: DVKVTQSSRYLVKRTGEKVFLECVQDMDHENMFWYRQDPGLGLRLIYFSYDVKMKEKGDIPEGYSVSREKKERFSLILESASTNQTSMYLCASSLVRIGPGELFFGEGSRLTVL.

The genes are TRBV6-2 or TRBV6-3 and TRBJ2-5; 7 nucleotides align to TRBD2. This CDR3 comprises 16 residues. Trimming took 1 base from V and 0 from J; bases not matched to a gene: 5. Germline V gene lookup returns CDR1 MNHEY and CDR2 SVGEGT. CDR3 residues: CASSYFSGTNQETQYF. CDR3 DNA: TGTGCCAGCAGTTACTTCAGCGGGACTAACCAAGAGACCCAGTACTTC.

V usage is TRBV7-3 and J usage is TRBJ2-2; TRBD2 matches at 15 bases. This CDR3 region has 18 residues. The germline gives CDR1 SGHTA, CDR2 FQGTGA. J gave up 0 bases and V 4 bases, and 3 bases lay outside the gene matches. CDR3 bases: TGTGCCAGCAGCTCCGGACTAGCGGGAGGGCCGAACACCGGGGAGCTGTTTTTT. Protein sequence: CASSSGLAGGPNTGELFF.

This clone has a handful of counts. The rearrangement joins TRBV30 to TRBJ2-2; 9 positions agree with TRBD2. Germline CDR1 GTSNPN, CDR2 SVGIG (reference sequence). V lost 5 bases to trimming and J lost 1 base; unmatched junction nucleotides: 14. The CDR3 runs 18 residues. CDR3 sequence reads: CAWSVNPLAGLNTGELFF. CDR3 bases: TGTGCCTGGTCCGTAAACCCGCTAGCGGGGTTGAACACCGGGGAGCTGTTTTTT.

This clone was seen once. CDR3 nucleotides: TGTGCCAGCTCACCTTCAGGGGTAGGCGAGCAGTACTTC. Protein: CASSPSGVGEQYF. J is TRBJ2-7 and V is TRBV18; D perhaps matches TRBD1 (6 bases). The CDR3 runs to 13 residues. Trimming shortened V by 3 bases and J by 6 bases, and 12 bases separated the two germline ends. Germline lookup yields CDR1 KGHSH and CDR2 LQKENI.

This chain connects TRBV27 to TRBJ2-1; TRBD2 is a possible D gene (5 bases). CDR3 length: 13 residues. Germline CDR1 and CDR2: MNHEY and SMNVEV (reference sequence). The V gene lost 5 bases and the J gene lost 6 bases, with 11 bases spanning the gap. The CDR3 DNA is TGTGCCAGCAGTCAGCGGCCCCTCAATGAGCAGTTCTTC. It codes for CASSQRPLNEQFF.

The CDR3 reads CATSDLSQGQGRHGTDTQYF. The CDR3 DNA follows: TGTGCCACCAGTGATTTGAGTCAGGGACAGGGGCGGCACGGCACAGATACGCAGTATTTT. The chain is built from TRBV24-1 and TRBJ2-3; 10 bases align to TRBD1. The ends lost 0 bases at V and 1 base at J; junction bases unmatched: 12. The CDR3 runs to 20 residues. Germline CDR1 is KGHDR and CDR2 is SFDVKD.

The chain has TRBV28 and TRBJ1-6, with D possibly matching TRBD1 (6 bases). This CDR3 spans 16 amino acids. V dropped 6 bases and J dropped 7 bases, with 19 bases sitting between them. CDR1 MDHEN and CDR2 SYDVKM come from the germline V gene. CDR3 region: CASSPLSTGGNSPLHF. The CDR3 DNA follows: TGTGCCAGCAGCCCCCTATCGACAGGCGGGAATTCACCCCTCCACTTT.

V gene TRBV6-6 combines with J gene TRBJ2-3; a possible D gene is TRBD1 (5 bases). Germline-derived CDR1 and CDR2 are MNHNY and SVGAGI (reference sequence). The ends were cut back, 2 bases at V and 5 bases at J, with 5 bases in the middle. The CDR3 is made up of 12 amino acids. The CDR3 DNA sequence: TGTGCCAGCAGTTACCAGGGAGATACGCAGTATTTT. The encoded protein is CASSYQGDTQYF.

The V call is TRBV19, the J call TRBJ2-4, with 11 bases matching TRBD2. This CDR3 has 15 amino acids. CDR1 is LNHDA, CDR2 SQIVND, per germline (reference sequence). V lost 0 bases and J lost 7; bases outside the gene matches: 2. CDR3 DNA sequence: TGTGCCAGTAGTATAGAACTAGCGGGGGAGAACATTCAGTACTTC. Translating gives CASSIELAGENIQYF.

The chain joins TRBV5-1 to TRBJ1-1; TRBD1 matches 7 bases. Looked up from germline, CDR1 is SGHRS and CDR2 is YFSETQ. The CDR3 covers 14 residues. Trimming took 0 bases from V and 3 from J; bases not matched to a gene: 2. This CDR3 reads CASSLEGAYTEAFF. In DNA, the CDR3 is TGCGCCAGCAGCTTGGAGGGGGCATACACTGAAGCTTTCTTT.

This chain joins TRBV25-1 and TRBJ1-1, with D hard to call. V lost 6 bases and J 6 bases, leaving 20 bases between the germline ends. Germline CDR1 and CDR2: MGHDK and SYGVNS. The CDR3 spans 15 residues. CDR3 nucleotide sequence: TGTGCCAGCAGCTCCAAGCCGGGAAATTGGGCTGAAGCTTTCTTT. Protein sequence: CASSSKPGNWAEAFF.

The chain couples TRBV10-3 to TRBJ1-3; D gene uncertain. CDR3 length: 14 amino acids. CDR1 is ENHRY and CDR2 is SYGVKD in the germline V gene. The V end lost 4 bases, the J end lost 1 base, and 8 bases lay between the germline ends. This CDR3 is CAISGAQSGNTIYF. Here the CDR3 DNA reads TGTGCCATCAGTGGGGCGCAGTCTGGAAACACCATATATTTT.

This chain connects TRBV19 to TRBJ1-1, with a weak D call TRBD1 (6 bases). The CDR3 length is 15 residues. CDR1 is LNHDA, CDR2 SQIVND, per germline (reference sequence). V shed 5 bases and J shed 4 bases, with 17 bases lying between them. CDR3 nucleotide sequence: TGTGCCAGTAGTTCGCGCGTCACAGGGACCACTGAAGCTTTCTTT. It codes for CASSSRVTGTTEAFF.

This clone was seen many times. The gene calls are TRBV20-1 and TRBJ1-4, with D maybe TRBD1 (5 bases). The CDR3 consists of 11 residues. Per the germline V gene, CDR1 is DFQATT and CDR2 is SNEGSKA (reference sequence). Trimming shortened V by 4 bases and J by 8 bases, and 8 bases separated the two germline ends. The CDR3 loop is CSAKRTEKLFF. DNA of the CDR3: TGCAGTGCTAAACGGACAGAAAAACTGTTTTTT.

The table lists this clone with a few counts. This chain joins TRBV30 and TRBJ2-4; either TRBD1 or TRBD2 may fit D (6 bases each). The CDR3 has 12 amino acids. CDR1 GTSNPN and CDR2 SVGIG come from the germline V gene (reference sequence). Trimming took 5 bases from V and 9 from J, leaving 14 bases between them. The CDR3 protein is CAWGGQGGIQYF. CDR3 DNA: TGTGCCTGGGGGGGGCAAGGTGGCATTCAGTACTTC.

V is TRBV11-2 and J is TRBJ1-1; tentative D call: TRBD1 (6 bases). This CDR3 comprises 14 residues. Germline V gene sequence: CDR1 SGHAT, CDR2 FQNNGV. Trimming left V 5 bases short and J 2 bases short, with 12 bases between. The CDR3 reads CASSRTGLNTEAFF. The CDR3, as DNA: TGTGCCAGCAGCCGAACAGGGTTAAACACTGAAGCTTTCTTT.

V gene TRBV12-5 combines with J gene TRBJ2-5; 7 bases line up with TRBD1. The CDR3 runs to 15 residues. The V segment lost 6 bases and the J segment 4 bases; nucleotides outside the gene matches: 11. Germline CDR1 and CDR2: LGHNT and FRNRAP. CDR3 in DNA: TGTGCTAGTGGGGCCGGGACAGTAGAGGGAGAGACCCAGTACTTC. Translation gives CASGAGTVEGETQYF.

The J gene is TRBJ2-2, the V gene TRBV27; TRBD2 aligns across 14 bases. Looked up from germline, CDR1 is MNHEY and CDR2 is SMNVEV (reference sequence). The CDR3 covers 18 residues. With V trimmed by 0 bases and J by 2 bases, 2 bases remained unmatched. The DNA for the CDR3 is TGTGCCAGCAGTTTATCGACTAGCGGGAGGGAAAACACCGGGGAGCTGTTTTTT. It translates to CASSLSTSGRENTGELFF.